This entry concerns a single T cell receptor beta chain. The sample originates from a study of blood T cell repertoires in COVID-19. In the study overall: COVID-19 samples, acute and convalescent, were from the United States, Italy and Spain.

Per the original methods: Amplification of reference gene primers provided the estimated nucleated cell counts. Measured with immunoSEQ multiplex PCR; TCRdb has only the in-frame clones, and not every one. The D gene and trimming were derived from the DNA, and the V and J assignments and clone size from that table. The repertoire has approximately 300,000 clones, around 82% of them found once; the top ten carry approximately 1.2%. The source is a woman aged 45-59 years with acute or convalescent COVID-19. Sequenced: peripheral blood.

As DNA, the CDR3 is TGTGCCACCAGTGATCCCAGTCAAGAGACCCAGTACTTC. Amino acids: CATSDPSQETQYF. The chain has TRBV24-1 and TRBJ2-5; D not resolved. V lost 3 bases and J 2 bases, leaving 6 bases between the germline ends. From germline, CDR1 is KGHDR and CDR2 SFDVKD. This CDR3 region has 13 residues.